These 8 T cell receptor beta chains were all obtained from the same sample, sequenced in a study of shared clonotypes between healthy human individuals. The repertoire was sequenced with immunoSEQ multiplex PCR; TCRdb's copy has only in-frame clones and lacks some. The sample carries 1.4 million to 1.5 million clones, about 96% recorded once. What was sequenced was naive CD4+ T cells sorted from blood. As for subset: CD45RA+ positively selected. These receptors originate from a man aged 25 to 40 in good health.

The rearrangement links TRBV7-8 to TRBJ1-5; 10 bases map to TRBD1. The CDR3 has 16 residues. V lost 1 base, J lost 6 bases, and 6 bases stayed unmatched. CDR1 and CDR2 (germline): SGHVS, FQNEAQ. Here the CDR3 DNA reads TGTGCCAGCAGCTTAGGAGACAGGGGGCTTGGTCAGCCCCAGCATTTT. Residues: CASSLGDRGLGQPQHF. The full variable domain, in which reference TRBV7-8 and TRBJ1-5 provide the parts outside the CDR3, is GAGVSQSPRYKVAKRGQDVALRCDPISGHVSLFWYQQALGQGPEFLTYFQNEAQLDKSGLPSDRFFAERPEGSVSTLKIQRTQQEDSAVYLCASSLGDRGLGQPQHFGDGTRLSIL.

The CDR3 nucleotides read TGTGCCAGCTGGGACAGAAGGAACACCGGGGAGCTGTTTTTT. Residues: CASWDRRNTGELFF. This chain joins TRBV28 and TRBJ2-2, with 7 bases matching TRBD1. From germline, CDR1 is MDHEN and CDR2 SYDVKM. This CDR3 contains 14 residues. J lost 1 base, V lost 8 bases, and 4 bases had no gene match.

This chain links TRBV7-9 with TRBJ1-5; 8 bases agree with TRBD1. Germline CDR1 reads SEHNR; CDR2 reads FQNEAQ (reference sequence). The ends lost 5 bases at V and 0 bases at J; junction bases unmatched: 12. The CDR3 is made up of 18 amino acids. The CDR3 loop is CASSHAIGQGYSNQPQHF. CDR3 coding DNA: TGTGCCAGCAGCCACGCCATCGGACAGGGATATAGCAATCAGCCCCAGCATTTT.

The chain couples TRBV4-1 to TRBJ2-6; 10 nucleotides agree with TRBD1. The CDR3 spans 20 residues. After removal of 4 bases from V and 1 base from J, the junction contained 13 bases not matched to a gene. Germline CDR1 MGHRA, CDR2 YSYEKL. CDR3 residues: CASSRNSLGTGVSGANVLTF. DNA of the CDR3: TGCGCCAGCAGCCGAAACTCACTCGGGACAGGGGTTTCTGGGGCCAACGTCCTGACTTTC.

The CDR3 sequence is CASSPGLQNNEQFF. The CDR3 DNA reads TGTGCCAGCAGCCCGGGACTACAGAACAATGAGCAGTTCTTC. The gene calls are TRBV5-4 and TRBJ2-1; 7 nucleotides agree with TRBD2. Germline V CDR1 and CDR2: SGHNT, YYREEE (reference sequence). Unmatched junction bases numbered 6, after V lost 4 bases and J lost 5 bases. The CDR3 is made up of 14 amino acids. Based on the CDR3 plus reference TRBV5-4 and TRBJ2-1, the full variable domain is ETGVTQSPTHLIKTRGQQVTLRCSSQSGHNTVSWYQQALGQGPQFIFQYYREEENGRGNFPPRFSGLQFPNYSSELNVNALELDDSALYLCASSPGLQNNEQFFGPGTRLTVL.

The V gene is TRBV5-1, the J gene TRBJ1-2; D possibly corresponds to TRBD1 (6 bases). Between the trimmed V and J ends, which lost 4 bases and 1 base, there was a span of 14 bases. The V gene's germline CDR1 is SGHRS and CDR2 YFSETQ. The CDR3 runs 15 residues. Here the CDR3 DNA reads TGCGCCAGCAGCGGGGAGACAGGAGGTAACTATGGCTACACCTTC. Protein sequence: CASSGETGGNYGYTF.

The genes are TRBV5-6 and TRBJ1-5, with TRBD1 identical over 7 bases. Per the germline V gene, CDR1 is SGHDT and CDR2 is YYEEEE. The CDR3 loop spans 15 amino acids. The V gene end was trimmed by 2 bases and the J gene end by 4 bases; junction bases not matched to a gene: 6. CDR3 bases: TGTGCCAGCAGCTTTTTCGGGACAGAGAATCAGCCCCAGCATTTT. Translating gives CASSFFGTENQPQHF.

This chain links TRBV28 with TRBJ2-3; possibly TRBD1 for D (6 bases). Between the trimmed V and J ends, which lost 5 bases and 2 bases, there was a span of 14 bases. This CDR3 comprises 15 residues. Germline CDR1 reads MDHEN; CDR2 reads SYDVKM. The CDR3: CASSAQGAYTDTQYF. CDR3 nucleotide sequence: TGTGCCAGCAGTGCACAGGGTGCCTACACAGATACGCAGTATTTT. Together with reference TRBV28 and TRBJ2-3, the CDR3 gives the full variable domain: DVKVTQSSRYLVKRTGEKVFLECVQDMDHENMFWYRQDPGLGLRLIYFSYDVKMKEKGDIPEGYSVSREKKERFSLILESASTNQTSMYLCASSAQGAYTDTQYFGPGTRLTVL.